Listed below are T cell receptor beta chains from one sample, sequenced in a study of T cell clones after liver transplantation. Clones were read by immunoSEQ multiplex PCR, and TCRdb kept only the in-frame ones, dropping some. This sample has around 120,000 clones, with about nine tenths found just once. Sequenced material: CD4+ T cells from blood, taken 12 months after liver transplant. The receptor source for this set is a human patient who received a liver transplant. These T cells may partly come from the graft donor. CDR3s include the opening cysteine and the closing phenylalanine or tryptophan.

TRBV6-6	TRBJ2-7	CASSYPGTPPYEQYF
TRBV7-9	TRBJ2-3	CASSQGHPADTQYF
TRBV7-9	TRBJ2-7	CASSFRGGTKLGVYEQYF
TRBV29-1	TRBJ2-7	CSVAELPPYEQYF
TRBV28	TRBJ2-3	CASSSLLGRGSDTQYF
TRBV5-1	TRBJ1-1	CASSLGQGMNTEAFF
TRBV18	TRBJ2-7	CASSPPKAGADGYEQYF
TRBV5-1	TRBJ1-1	CASSLDRLGTEAFF
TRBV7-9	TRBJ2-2	CASSSLESIGELFF
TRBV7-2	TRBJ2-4	CASSLRESGRYAKNIQYF
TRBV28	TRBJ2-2	CATLPGLAGTGELFF
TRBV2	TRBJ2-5	CAILRGYEETQYF
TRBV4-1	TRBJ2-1	CASKKTSSYNEQFF